This T cell receptor beta chain appears in the sequencing data of a study of neurological immune-mediated disorders. Study-wide results and limits: No CDR3 amino acid sequences were shared by expanded clones across subjects, suggesting private repertoires in all groups.

This sample's time point: longitudinal time-point 3. PBMCs stored at -80 C, numbering 2 million, were the origin of the unsorted libraries. Remarks on this clonotype: Antigen: not known.

CDR3 length equals 15 residues. Germline CDR1 and CDR2: DFQATT and SNEGSKA (reference sequence). The V and J ends lost 3 bases and 1 base, in that order; junction bases with no gene match: 9. The authors produced cDNA by 5'RACE using 10-nucleotide random UMIs. From 15-18 subjects, over 180 million TCR-beta sequences were obtained in each sequencing run. TCRdb passed the 5' RACE reads through MiXCR, listing each CDR3 protein once. This table holds more than 95,000 distinct CDR3 sequences, 11% found once. The sample was PBMCs. This clonotype was sampled from a female donor with HTLV-1-associated myelopathy (HAM/TSP). This chain connects TRBV20-1 to TRBJ2-7; TRBD2 agrees at 7 bases. CDR3: CSASPRGSGSYEQYF. CDR3 bases: TGCAGTGCTAGCCCCCGGGGTAGCGGGTCCTACGAGCAGTACTTC.